Listed here are 12 T cell receptor beta chains from one sample, sequenced in a study of cytomegalovirus exposure and HLA in healthy donors. Both 60 Vbeta primers and 13 Jbeta primers went into the PCR. Profiling relied on immunoSEQ multiplex PCR, and the TCRdb table lists in-frame clones only, not all of them. The repertoire consists of some 160,000 clones, with 65% to 80% occurring once and the leading ten covering 1.5% to 2%. The source material was PBMCs. These receptors were obtained from a woman aged 25 to 45 in good health and CMV-seronegative.

The chain has TRBV4-1 and TRBJ1-2, with a tentative D call TRBD1 (6 bases). The germline gives CDR1 MGHRA, CDR2 YSYEKL. The V end was cut by 3 bases, the J end by 8 bases, with 16 bases between. The CDR3 extends over 14 amino acids. The CDR3 is CASSHPLRGWGYTF. The CDR3 bases are TGCGCCAGCAGCCACCCATTAAGGGGGTGGGGCTACACCTTC.

A few counts support this clone. The chain couples TRBV28 to TRBJ2-7; 7 bases match TRBD2. The CDR3 is made up of 18 amino acids. CDR1 is MDHEN, CDR2 SYDVKM, per germline. The ends lost 3 bases at V and 2 bases at J; junction bases unmatched: 16. Here the CDR3 DNA reads TGTGCCAGCAGTTTTCAAATCCGGAAAGCGGGACCTCCCTACGAGCAGTACTTC. Translation gives CASSFQIRKAGPPYEQYF.

This rearrangement joins TRBV6-1 to TRBJ2-5; tentative D call: TRBD2 (5 bases). The J call may be wrong; the DNA end is better matched by TRBJ2-7. Germline V gene data show CDR1 as MNHNS and CDR2 as SASEGT. The CDR3 covers 13 residues. CDR3 bases: TGTGCCAGCACGGGAACCCCCCGCTACGAGCAGTACTTC. Its translation: CASTGTPRYEQYF.

V gene TRBV27 combines with J gene TRBJ2-2; unclear D gene. V was trimmed by 6 bases and J by 4 bases, leaving 3 bases between them. The CDR3 totals 11 residues. The germline CDR1 and CDR2 sequences are MNHEY and SMNVEV (reference sequence). In DNA, the CDR3 is TGTGCCAGCAGCCTCACCGGGGAGCTGTTTTTT. It specifies CASSLTGELFF.

The CDR3 DNA is TGCGCCAGCAGCCAAGAGGCCGACTGGAGCAATCAGCCCCAGCATTTT. This sequence encodes CASSQEADWSNQPQHF. The genes are TRBV4-1 and TRBJ1-5; D gene uncertain. This CDR3 has 16 residues. Germline values: CDR1 MGHRA, CDR2 YSYEKL. Trimming shortened V by 0 bases and J by 1 base, and 10 bases separated the two germline ends.

The V gene is TRBV7-9, the J gene TRBJ2-3; 8 positions agree with TRBD2. The V and J ends lost 8 bases and 3 bases, in that order; junction bases with no gene match: 1. CDR3 length equals 12 residues. Germline lookup yields CDR1 SEHNR and CDR2 FQNEAQ (reference sequence). DNA of the CDR3: TGTGCCAGCGGACTAGCTACAGATACGCAGTATTTT. It specifies CASGLATDTQYF.

The gene calls are TRBV11-2 and TRBJ2-1; 10 positions agree with TRBD2. The germline V gene encodes CDR1 SGHAT and CDR2 FQNNGV. The V segment lost 5 bases and the J segment 8 bases; nucleotides outside the gene matches: 12. The CDR3 has 16 residues. The CDR3 nucleotides are TGTGCCAGCAGCCCAAGGTGGACTAGCGGACTAGATGAGCAGTTCTTC. It encodes CASSPRWTSGLDEQFF. The variable domain in full, with the rest retrieved from reference TRBV11-2 and TRBJ2-1, is EAGVAQSPRYKIIEKRQSVAFWCNPISGHATLYWYQQILGQGPKLLIQFQNNGVVDDSQLPKDRFSAERLKGVDSTLKIQPAKLEDSAVYLCASSPRWTSGLDEQFFGPGTRLTVL.

The V call is TRBV25-1, the J call TRBJ2-7; 8 bases are a match to TRBD1. Germline-derived CDR1 and CDR2 are MGHDK and SYGVNS. V trimming: 3 bases; J trimming: 3 bases; junction bases outside the gene matches: 7. The CDR3 is made up of 15 amino acids. CDR3 in amino acids: CASSDLGTGLYEQYF. As DNA, the CDR3 is TGTGCCAGCAGTGACCTTGGGACAGGTCTCTACGAGCAGTACTTC.

In this sample, this clone turned up once. The chain has TRBV2 and TRBJ2-2, with 8 bases that match TRBD1. The J segment lost 8 bases and the V segment lost 4 bases, leaving 3 bases of the junction unmatched. The germline CDR1 and CDR2 sequences are SNHLY and FYNNEI. The CDR3 has 13 residues. The CDR3 DNA is TGTGCCAGCAGTGGACAGGGGAGTGGGGAGCTGTTTTTT. Translating it yields CASSGQGSGELFF.

The chain combines TRBV14 with TRBJ2-7; 9 nucleotides align to TRBD1. Unmatched junction bases numbered 8, after V lost 5 bases and J lost 6 bases. The CDR3 totals 14 residues. CDR1 is SGHDN, CDR2 FVKESK, per germline. This chain's CDR3 is CASSVRDRVSEQYF. DNA of the CDR3: TGTGCCAGCAGCGTCCGGGACAGGGTCTCCGAGCAGTACTTC.

The chain has TRBV5-6 and TRBJ1-1; 9 bases match TRBD1. The CDR3 consists of 13 residues. J gave up 4 bases and V 3 bases, and 1 base lay outside the gene matches. Germline CDR1 is SGHDT and CDR2 is YYEEEE. The CDR3 nucleotides read TGTGCCAGCAGCTACAGGGGGCCCACTGAAGCTTTCTTT. Protein: CASSYRGPTEAFF.

V is TRBV15 and J is TRBJ1-3, with D unresolved. This CDR3 has 15 residues. Germline assignment: CDR1 LNHNV and CDR2 YYDKDF (reference sequence). Trimming removed 0 bases at V and 0 bases at J, with 6 bases between. CDR3: CATSREGNSGNTIYF. The CDR3 DNA reads as TGTGCCACCAGCAGAGAGGGCAACTCTGGAAACACCATATATTTT.